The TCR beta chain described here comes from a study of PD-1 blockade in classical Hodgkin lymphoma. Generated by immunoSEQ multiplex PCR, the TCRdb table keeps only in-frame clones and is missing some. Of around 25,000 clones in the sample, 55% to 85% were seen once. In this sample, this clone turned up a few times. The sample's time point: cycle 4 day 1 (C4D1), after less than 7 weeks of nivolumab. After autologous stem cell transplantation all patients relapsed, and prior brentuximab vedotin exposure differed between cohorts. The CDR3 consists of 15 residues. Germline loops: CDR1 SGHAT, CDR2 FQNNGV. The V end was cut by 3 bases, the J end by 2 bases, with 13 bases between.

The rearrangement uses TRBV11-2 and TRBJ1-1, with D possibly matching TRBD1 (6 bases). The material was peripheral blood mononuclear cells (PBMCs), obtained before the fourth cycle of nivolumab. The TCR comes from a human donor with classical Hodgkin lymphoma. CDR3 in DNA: TGTGCCAGCAGCTTGGATGGACAGTTCAACACTGAAGCTTTCTTT. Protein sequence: CASSLDGQFNTEAFF.